This TCR beta chain was found in a study of T cells in Graves' hyperthyroidism and ophthalmopathy (dated by TCRdb to the late 2010s). Describing the broader study: TCR V-J signatures able to tell the groups apart were searched for in a discovery cohort of 90 to 100 patients, of whom over 40 had Graves' ophthalmopathy and roughly 58 had stable Graves' hyperthyroidism. An independent validation cohort of 18 to 20 hyperthyroidism patients and approximately 17 patients who later progressed to ophthalmopathy tested prospective prediction of ophthalmopathy. The approximately 97 discovery patients were randomly divided into training and test sets at a 7:3 ratio. Thyroid tissue and blood T-cell repertoires from six Graves' hyperthyroidism patients were also compared in the study. Once sampling was done, hyperthyroidism patients were given methimazole at a starting dose of 30 mg daily, whereas ophthalmopathy patients were given high-dose intravenous methylprednisolone. The paper describes TCR Vbeta CDR3 sequencing of around 130 peripheral blood samples, made up of 43 ophthalmopathy patients, approximately 73 hyperthyroidism patients and 17 progressor patients.

For this clonotype: Its antigen is not yet known. The input lacks base qualities; no much larger clone sits a single base away.

The study excluded patients with uncontrolled infections, other autoimmune diseases, pregnancy or lactation. Diagnoses relied on clinical symptoms, serum thyroxine and TRAb, thyroid ultrasound and orbital computed tomography. Total RNA was extracted with Trizol reagent, and quality was checked on an Agilent 2100 Bioanalyzer. Paper-wide results and their limitations: During validation, the model predicted progression to ophthalmopathy a median of around 6 months ahead of onset, with almost 71% sensitivity and roughly 72% specificity. Blood samples also contained most of the expanded thyroid clonotypes (frequency above 0.001), which suggests that blood repertoires may reflect thyroid immune responses. No statistical method was used to fix the sample size in advance, and group allocation was not hidden from the investigators. A 13 V-J signature model separated ophthalmopathy from stable hyperthyroidism, with approximately 87% sensitivity and 81% to 83% specificity in cross-validation and 80%/75% in testing.

V and J are trimmed by 4 bases and 0 bases, and the gene matches miss 11 bases of the junction. The CDR3 spans 16 residues, from the cysteine through the phenylalanine. Only the CDR3 region is kept as DNA, spanning 48 bases read in frame from base 1. From the germline V gene, CDR1 is SQVTM and CDR2 is ANQGSEA. TCR beta CDR3 regions were amplified from RNA transcripts. The TCR CDR3 was subjected to a first round of RT-PCR using the HTBI primer set and the Qiagen OneStep RT-PCR kit. Libraries were constructed in a second round of multiplex PCR, after which size selection and purification were performed. Paired-end sequencing of the libraries was performed with 100 bp reads on an Illumina HiSeq2000. The paper's data handling went like this. SOAPnuke was used to process the raw data, removing reads that contained adapters or uncalled bases, had a mean Phred below 15, or lacked an exact match to the constant primer or identifier. High-quality paired reads were merged with COPE v1.2.5, and unique nucleotide sequences were defined as clonotypes. Clonotypes were aligned to IMGT TRBV, TRBD and TRBJ reference segments using MiTCR v1.1. The analysis was restricted to V-J combinations with a frequency above 0.0001, which together covered just over 99% of the repertoires. The TCS score was defined as F50 (clonal expansion) divided by E x V (chaos), with BLOSUM62-based TCRdist calculated between CDR3 peptides within each V-J. Welch's t-statistics and random forest reduced 500 to 550 V-J features to about 12, which were used in a naive Bayes classifier (R e1071). Thyroid-blood repertoire similarity was quantified with the Morisita-Horn index. TCRdb handled the public reads itself, with Q25 trimming in fastp and clone calling in MiXCR, and kept productive beta chains. Every entry covers one CDR3 protein and lists the most common genes and DNA from its rows. These V and J calls originate from TCRdb's pipeline instead of the authors' own analysis. For this sample there are about 570,000 distinct CDR3 sequences; 46% appear just once. The top ten clonotypes cover 15% to 20% of the sample.

This TCR came from an adult woman with Graves' disease, either hyperthyroidism or ophthalmopathy (not recorded which). The chain is encoded by TRBV29-1 joined to TRBJ1-1; 7 middle bases align to TRBD1. Source material: peripheral blood or thyroid tissue (not recorded which). The sequenced DNA: TGCAGCGTTGGGGTGGTCCTAGGGGGCGTGAACACTGAAGCTTTCTTT. It specifies CSVGVVLGGVNTEAFF.